These T cell receptor beta chains were read from a single sample in a study of blood T cell repertoires in COVID-19. The method was immunoSEQ multiplex PCR; TCRdb's version includes in-frame clones alone and lacks a portion of them. Of roughly 220,000 clones detected, approximately 86% appear once; the ten largest clones hold 3%. What was sequenced was peripheral blood. All receptors come from a man aged 55 to 70 with acute or convalescent COVID-19. Both conserved end residues are part of each CDR3. A D gene is named only where the DNA matches it firmly. Only some rows state a clone size, as once, few, many or a class for expanded clones.

D	size	V	length	J	CDR3	DNA
TRBD2	-	TRBV10-2	18	TRBJ2-5	CASSGPGLAGELPETQYF	TGCGCCAGCAGCGGCCCGGGACTAGCGGGGGAGCTCCCAGAGACCCAGTACTTC
TRBD1	-	TRBV6-1	16	TRBJ2-7	CASSEAGQGTSYEQYF	TGTGCCAGCAGTGAAGCGGGACAGGGGACCTCCTACGAGCAGTACTTC
TRBD1	-	TRBV11-3	20	TRBJ2-5	CASSGRDRGFLGEGQETQYF	TGTGCCAGCAGCGGACGGGACAGGGGGTTTTTAGGGGAGGGGCAAGAGACCCAGTACTTC
-	-	TRBV18	17	TRBJ1-6	CASSPPSPIGIRSPLHF	TGTGCCAGCTCACCACCAAGTCCAATCGGGATCAGATCACCCCTCCACTTT
TRBD1	-	TRBV7-2	15	TRBJ2-7	CASSLVGDRGHEQYF	TGTGCCAGCAGCTTAGTAGGGGACAGGGGCCACGAGCAGTACTTC
-	-	TRBV6-5	12	TRBJ2-2	CASRANTGELFF	TGTGCCAGCAGGGCTAACACCGGGGAGCTGTTTTTT
-	-	TRBV19	14	TRBJ1-1	CASSIDRGNTEAFF	TGTGCCAGTAGTATAGATCGGGGTAACACTGAAGCTTTCTTT
-	once	TRBV6-5	13	TRBJ1-1	CASQRVWDTEAFF	TGTGCCAGTCAGCGTGTGTGGGACACTGAAGCTTTCTTT
TRBD1	-	TRBV29-1	14	TRBJ1-1	CSVAGGGMGTEAFF	TGCAGCGTTGCAGGGGGCGGGATGGGCACTGAAGCTTTCTTT
TRBD2	-	TRBV7-6	17	TRBJ2-1	CASSRIGTSGNINEQFF	TGTGCCAGCAGCCGGATAGGGACTAGCGGGAACATAAATGAGCAGTTCTTC
TRBD1	-	TRBV18	14	TRBJ2-2	CASSPMTGPGELFF	TGTGCCAGCTCACCAATGACAGGGCCCGGGGAGCTGTTTTTT
-	-	TRBV19	16	TRBJ2-2	CASTPAPTLNTGELFF	TGTGCCAGTACCCCCGCCCCGACACTTAACACCGGGGAGCTGTTTTTT
-	-	TRBV4-2	15	TRBJ2-3	CASSQGGGSTDTQYF	TGTGCCAGCAGCCAGGGAGGGGGGAGCACAGATACGCAGTATTTT
-	-	TRBV5-6	15	TRBJ1-1	CASSLGRFLDTEAFF	TGTGCCAGCAGCTTGGGGCGGTTCCTGGACACTGAAGCTTTCTTT
TRBD2	-	TRBV6-5	16	TRBJ2-2	CASSYGLAGAPGELFF	TGTGCCAGCAGTTACGGGTTAGCGGGGGCCCCTGGGGAGCTGTTTTTT
-	-	TRBV6-5	14	TRBJ1-4	CASSYQGFNEKLFF	TGTGCCAGCAGTTATCAGGGGTTTAATGAAAAACTGTTTTTT
-	-	TRBV7-3	14	TRBJ2-7	CASSYAGTPYEQYF	TGTGCCAGCAGCTACGCCGGGACTCCCTACGAGCAGTACTTC
-	-	TRBV30	13	TRBJ2-2	CAWSVQASRELFF	TGTGCCTGGAGTGTACAGGCCTCTCGGGAGCTGTTTTTT
-	once	TRBV5-6	15	TRBJ2-5	CASSPLGGLAETQYF	TGTGCCAGCAGCCCCCTAGGTGGCCTCGCAGAGACCCAGTACTTC
-	-	TRBV4-2	15	TRBJ1-3	CASSPAGVDGNTIYF	TGTGCCAGCAGCCCTGCGGGGGTGGACGGAAACACCATATATTTT
TRBD1	once	TRBV6-5	15	TRBJ2-7	CASSMGQGAPYEQYF	TGTGCCAGCAGCATGGGACAGGGGGCCCCTTACGAGCAGTACTTC
TRBD2	-	TRBV6-5	15	TRBJ2-7	CASRTMGGGTYEQYF	TGTGCCAGCAGGACGATGGGCGGGGGTACCTACGAGCAGTACTTC
-	-	TRBV10-2	16	TRBJ2-1	CASSEWGGAIYNEQFF	TGCGCCAGCAGTGAGTGGGGCGGGGCTATATACAATGAGCAGTTCTTC
-	-	TRBV5-1	13	TRBJ2-3	CASSLPRTDTQYF	TGCGCCAGCAGCCTCCCCCGGACAGATACGCAGTATTTT
-	few	TRBV28	15	TRBJ2-7	CASSSPRVAAYEQYF	TGTGCCAGCAGTTCCCCCCGAGTAGCTGCCTACGAGCAGTACTTC
TRBD1	-	TRBV11-2	15	TRBJ1-2	CASSIDRGQNYGYTF	TGTGCCAGCAGCATTGACAGGGGGCAGAACTATGGCTACACCTTC
-	-	TRBV6-5	14	TRBJ2-3	CAIPRQGRADTQYF	TGTGCCATCCCACGACAGGGGAGGGCAGATACGCAGTATTTT
TRBD2	once	TRBV5-5	16	TRBJ2-3	CASTLGLAGDTDTQYF	TGTGCCAGCACCCTGGGACTCGCGGGGGACACAGATACGCAGTATTTT
-	-	TRBV29-1	13	TRBJ2-7	CSFQTGPSGEQYF	TGCAGCTTTCAAACTGGTCCCTCGGGTGAGCAGTACTTC
-	-	TRBV5-5	17	TRBJ1-6	CASSLAFPGDYNSPLHF	TGTGCCAGCAGCTTGGCGTTCCCAGGGGATTATAATTCACCCCTCCACTTT
TRBD2	-	TRBV3-1/TRBV3-2	14	TRBJ2-5	CASSRAGGGETQYF	TGTGCCAGCAGCCGCGCGGGAGGTGGAGAGACCCAGTACTTC
-	few	TRBV6-1	14	TRBJ1-5	CASSETSGIQPQHF	TGTGCCAGCAGTGAAACTTCCGGGATCCAGCCCCAGCATTTT
TRBD1	-	TRBV2	12	TRBJ2-1	CASMGQGIEQFF	TGTGCCAGCATGGGACAGGGGATTGAGCAGTTCTTC
TRBD1	-	TRBV4-1	15	TRBJ1-2	CASSQVGQNSYGYTF	TGCGCCAGCAGCCAGGTGGGACAGAATAGTTATGGCTACACCTTC
TRBD1	-	TRBV28	17	TRBJ1-6	CASSLRRDRVANSPLHF	TGTGCCAGCAGTTTACGGCGGGACAGGGTTGCTAATTCACCCCTCCACTTT
TRBD1	once	TRBV9	15	TRBJ1-1	CASSAQGGMNTEAFF	TGTGCCAGCAGCGCACAGGGGGGGATGAACACTGAAGCTTTCTTT
TRBD1	once	TRBV6-2/TRBV6-3	19	TRBJ1-5	CASSYPIGQGSPSVQPQHF	TGTGCCAGCAGTTACCCAATCGGACAGGGGAGTCCGAGCGTCCAGCCCCAGCATTTT